This T cell receptor beta chain was identified during a study of blood T cell repertoires in COVID-19 (dated by TCRdb to 2020 to 2021). As for the study more broadly: The collaborator samples originated in the United States, Italy and Spain and spanned the acute and convalescent phases of COVID-19. The material from the prospective study consisted of cDNA or gDNA derived from T cells, B-cell-depleted T cells, or PBMCs. The dataset comprised deeply sampled blood TCRbeta repertoires from subjects exposed to, actively infected with, or recovered from COVID-19. The repertoires were released in a freely available public database meant as a resource for research on the immune response to SARS-CoV-2. Samples were obtained from the ongoing ImmuneRACE study (first 160 participants) and from some 1,200 subjects provided by 6 global collaborators. A de-identified subject ID, COVID-19 status, age in years and sex were almost always included in the sample metadata. HLA class I and class II types, where available, came from metadata supplied by the sample provider rather than from assay-based typing. Broader findings and caveats from the paper: Clinical and demographic metadata were provided uncurated, with the amount varying by source and participant.

Participants in the prospective study were enrolled through a virtual design, were aged about 18 to 100 years, and lived in approximately 24 United States geographic areas. In the prospective study, cohorts were assigned on the basis of participant-reported clinical history obtained from a screening survey and a study questionnaire. In the prospective study, whole blood, serum and a nasopharyngeal or oropharyngeal swab were collected from each participant by mobile phlebotomists. Additional blood draws and questionnaires over an approximately two-month period could optionally be provided by prospective study participants. Prospective study blood samples were shipped either frozen or at room temperature before DNA extraction. Turning to this clone: No antigen is known for it. It has no much larger one-base neighbor in the sample; base qualities were not kept.

Trimming takes 1 base from V and 7 bases from J, and the germline ends sit 11 bases apart. Spanning cysteine to phenylalanine, the CDR3 consists of 14 amino acids. Only CDR3 DNA is held: 42 bases, read in frame from base 1. The germline V gene supplies CDR1 MGHDK and CDR2 SYGVNS. TCRbeta CDR3 regions were amplified from genomic DNA using the immunoSEQ Assay, a bias-controlled multiplex PCR. Under the source paper's analysis protocol: The number of nucleated cells in each sample was estimated from the amplification of reference gene primers within the assay. To quantify the absolute abundance of each unique TCRbeta CDR3 rearrangement, sequence reads were collapsed and filtered. For each sample, productive Simpson clonality was calculated by taking the square root of Simpson's diversity index across productive rearrangements. As stored in TCRdb, this immuneACCESS dataset retains in-frame rearrangements with V and J assigned. A fraction of the clones does not appear; measured against another copy, unresolved V genes explain less than half of the discrepancy, and the remainder lacks a known reason. The DNA was the basis for D and trimming; V, J and clone size are from that table. This sample holds about 210,000 clones; over 75% were observed only once. Jointly, the top ten make up around 4.7% of the sample.

The sequenced material came from PBMCs or T cells enriched from blood (not recorded which). The chain links TRBV25-1 with TRBJ1-3, with an unclear D gene assignment. This receptor was taken from a man aged 25-45 years with acute COVID-19. The DNA sequence follows: TGTGCCAGCAGTGAATGGGCAGGAGGGAACACCATATATTTT. Translation gives CASSEWAGGNTIYF.